By proportion, the clone carrying this T cell receptor (beta chain) is medium-sized. Using RNA template, CDR3s of TCR alpha and beta were amplified with iRepertoire arm-PCR. From the multiplex PCR reads, TCRdb called clonotypes with MiXCR, one entry per CDR3 protein. The table lists tens of thousands of distinct CDR3 sequences, approximately 42% of them singletons, with roughly two fifths in the top ten. Trimming removed 3 bases from V and 5 bases from J, with 3 bases in between. Germline V gene lookup returns CDR1 MDHEN and CDR2 SYDVKM. CDR3 length: 11 amino acids. This sample was taken from a study of glioma-infiltrating T cells.

Sample: glioma tissue, nonneoplastic brain tissue, or PBMCs (not recorded which). The rearrangement uses TRBV28 and TRBJ2-3; no definite D call. The clonotype originates from a human donor with low-grade glioma or glioblastoma, undergoing nonglioma brain surgery, or in good health (not recorded which). CDR3 sequence: CASSLRDTQYF. CDR3 nucleotides: TGTGCCAGCAGTTTGAGAGATACGCAGTATTTT.